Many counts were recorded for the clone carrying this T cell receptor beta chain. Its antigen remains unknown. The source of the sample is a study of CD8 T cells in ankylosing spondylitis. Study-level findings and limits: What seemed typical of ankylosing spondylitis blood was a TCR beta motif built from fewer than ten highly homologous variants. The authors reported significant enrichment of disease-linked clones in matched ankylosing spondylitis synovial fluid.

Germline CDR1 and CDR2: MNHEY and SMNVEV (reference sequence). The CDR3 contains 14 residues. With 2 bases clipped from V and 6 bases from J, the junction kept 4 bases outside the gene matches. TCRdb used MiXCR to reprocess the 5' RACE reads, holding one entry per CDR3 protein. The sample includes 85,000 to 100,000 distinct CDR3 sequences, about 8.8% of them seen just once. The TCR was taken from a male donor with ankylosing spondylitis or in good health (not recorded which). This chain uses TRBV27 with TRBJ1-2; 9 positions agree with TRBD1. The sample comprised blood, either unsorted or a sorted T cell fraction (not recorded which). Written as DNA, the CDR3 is TGTGCCAGCAGTTTAACAGGGGGCGCAAATGGCTACACCTTC. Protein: CASSLTGGANGYTF.